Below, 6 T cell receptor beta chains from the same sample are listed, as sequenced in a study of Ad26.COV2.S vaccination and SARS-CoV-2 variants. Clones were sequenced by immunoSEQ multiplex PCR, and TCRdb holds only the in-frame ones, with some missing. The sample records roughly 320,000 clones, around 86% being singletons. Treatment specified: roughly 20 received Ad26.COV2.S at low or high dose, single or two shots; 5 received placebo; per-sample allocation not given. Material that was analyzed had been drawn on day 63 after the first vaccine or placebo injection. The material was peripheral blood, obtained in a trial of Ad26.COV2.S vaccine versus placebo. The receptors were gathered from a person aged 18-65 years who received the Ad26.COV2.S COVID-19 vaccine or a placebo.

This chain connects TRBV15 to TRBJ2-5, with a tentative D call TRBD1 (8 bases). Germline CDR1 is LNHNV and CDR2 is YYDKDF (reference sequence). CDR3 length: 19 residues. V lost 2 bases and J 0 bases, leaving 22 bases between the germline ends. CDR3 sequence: CATSRPRTGREKYQETQYF. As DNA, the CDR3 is TGTGCCACCAGCAGACCACGGACAGGGAGGGAAAAATACCAAGAGACCCAGTACTTC.

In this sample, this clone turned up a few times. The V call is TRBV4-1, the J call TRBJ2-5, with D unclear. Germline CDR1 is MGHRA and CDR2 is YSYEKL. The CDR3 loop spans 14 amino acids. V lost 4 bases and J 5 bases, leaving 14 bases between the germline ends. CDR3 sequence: CASSLTDRVETQYF. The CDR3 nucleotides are TGCGCCAGCAGCCTCACTGACCGCGTGGAGACCCAGTACTTC.

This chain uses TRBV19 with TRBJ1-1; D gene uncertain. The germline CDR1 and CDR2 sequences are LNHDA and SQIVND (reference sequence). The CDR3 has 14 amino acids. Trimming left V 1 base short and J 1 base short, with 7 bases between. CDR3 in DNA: TGTGCCAGTAGTATAGGGCACCCGAACACTGAAGCTTTCTTT. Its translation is CASSIGHPNTEAFF.

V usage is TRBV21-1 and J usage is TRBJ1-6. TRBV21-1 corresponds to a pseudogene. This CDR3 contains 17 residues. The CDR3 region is CASSNRRRAGVDSPLHF. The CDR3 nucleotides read TGTGCCAGCAGCAACCGACGGAGAGCCGGTGTGGATTCACCCCTCCACTTT.

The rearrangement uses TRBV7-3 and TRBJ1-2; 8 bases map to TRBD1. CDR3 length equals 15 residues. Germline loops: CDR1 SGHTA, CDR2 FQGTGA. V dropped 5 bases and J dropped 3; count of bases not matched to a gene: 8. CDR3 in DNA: TGTGCCAGCAGCCAGACAGGGGCGGACTACTATGGCTACACCTTC. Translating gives CASSQTGADYYGYTF.

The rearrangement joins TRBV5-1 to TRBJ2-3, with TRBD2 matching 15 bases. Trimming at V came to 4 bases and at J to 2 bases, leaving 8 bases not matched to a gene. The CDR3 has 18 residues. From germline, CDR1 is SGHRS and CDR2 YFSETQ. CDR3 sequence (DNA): TGCGCCAGCAGCCGGGGTGGGACTAGCGGGGGGCCCACAGATACGCAGTATTTT. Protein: CASSRGGTSGGPTDTQYF.